The 26 T cell receptor beta chains below were found in one sample sequenced in a study of cytomegalovirus exposure and HLA in healthy donors. 60 Vbeta and 13 Jbeta primers were used in PCR. Only in-frame clones appear in the TCRdb table, and some are missing; sequencing was by immunoSEQ multiplex PCR. The sample gives 150,000 to 200,000 clones, 60% to 85% of which show up once; about 1.5% is in the top ten. Sequenced input: PBMCs. The origin of the receptors is a woman younger than 45 in good health and CMV-seronegative.

The chain combines TRBV18 with TRBJ2-1; 7 bases agree with TRBD2. Looked up from germline, CDR1 is KGHSH and CDR2 is LQKENI. The CDR3 consists of 14 residues. V lost 2 bases to trimming and J lost 5 bases; unmatched junction nucleotides: 3. This CDR3 reads CASSPTSDHNEQFF. CDR3 nucleotide sequence: TGTGCCAGCTCACCAACTAGCGACCACAATGAGCAGTTCTTC.

The chain links TRBV7-8 to TRBJ2-4; tentative D call: TRBD1 (6 bases). The CDR3 has 15 amino acids. The V end was cut by 5 bases, the J end by 1 base, with 12 bases between. Germline values: CDR1 SGHVS, CDR2 FQNEAQ. The chain's CDR3 is CASSTYREAKNIQYF. The CDR3 DNA reads TGTGCCAGCAGCACATACAGGGAGGCCAAAAACATTCAGTACTTC.

V is TRBV7-2 and J is TRBJ1-5, with no clear D. CDR1 and CDR2 from the germline V gene are SGHTA and FQGNSA. The V gene lost 1 base and the J gene lost 4 bases, with 11 bases spanning the gap. This CDR3 spans 15 amino acids. The CDR3 sequence: CASSLVVGGNQPQHF. Here the CDR3 DNA reads TGTGCCAGCAGCTTAGTCGTCGGAGGAAATCAGCCCCAGCATTTT.

Note on this clone: Sequence at one end of the junction differs from germline and may be a read error. This rearrangement joins TRBV7-3 to TRBJ2-6; the D is unclear. The CDR3 length is 13 residues. CDR1 and CDR2 from the germline V gene are SGHTA and FQGTGA. CDR3 coding DNA: TGTGCCAGCAGCTCCAATACCGCCAACGGCCTGACTTTC. It yields the protein CASSSNTANGLTF. Complete variable domain (other parts from reference TRBV7-3 and TRBJ2-6): GAGVSQTPSNKVTEKGKYVELRCDPISGHTALYWYRQSLGQGPEFLIYFQGTGAADDSGLPNDRFFAVRPEGSVSTLKIQRTERGDSAVYLCASSSNTANGLTFGAGSRLTVL.

This chain connects TRBV7-6 to TRBJ2-1; 10 nucleotides align to TRBD1. The CDR3 extends over 15 amino acids. Germline V lookup: CDR1 SGHVS, CDR2 FNYEAQ. The V gene end was trimmed by 0 bases and the J gene end by 9 bases; junction bases not matched to a gene: 5. The CDR3 nucleotides are TGTGCCAGCAGCTTAGCCGACAGGGGGCGGGGTGAGCAGTTCTTC. Residues: CASSLADRGRGEQFF.

The CDR3 loop is CASSALQGDLREQYF. The CDR3 DNA follows: TGTGCCAGCAGTGCCTTACAGGGGGACCTTAGGGAGCAGTACTTC. The chain carries TRBV6-1 and TRBJ2-7, with TRBD1 matching over 8 bases. Trimming took 4 bases from V and 7 from J; bases not matched to a gene: 12. This CDR3 region has 15 residues. The germline V gene has CDR1 MNHNS and CDR2 SASEGT.

This clone was counted only a few times. The chain combines TRBV4-1 with TRBJ1-3; no clear D. Germline V lookup: CDR1 MGHRA, CDR2 YSYEKL. The CDR3 length is 16 residues. The ends were cut back, 0 bases at V and 0 bases at J, with 9 bases in the middle. The CDR3 protein is CASSQDFLYSGNTIYF. CDR3 DNA sequence: TGCGCCAGCAGCCAAGATTTCCTATACTCTGGAAACACCATATATTTT.

The chain is built from TRBV6-1 and TRBJ1-2; TRBD1 matches 7 bases. After removal of 4 bases from V and 3 bases from J, the junction contained 8 bases not matched to a gene. This CDR3 has 15 residues. Germline CDR1 MNHNS, CDR2 SASEGT. CDR3 loop: CASSGVGQSYYGYTF. The CDR3, as DNA: TGTGCCAGCAGTGGTGTGGGACAGAGCTACTATGGCTACACCTTC.

J is TRBJ2-2 and V is TRBV7-2; possible D gene TRBD2, 5 bases. This CDR3 is 16 amino acids long. CDR1 and CDR2 from the germline V gene are SGHTA and FQGNSA. V was cut by 2 bases and J by 3 bases, with 13 bases left in between. CDR3: CASSLSLASYTGELFF. DNA of the CDR3: TGTGCCAGCAGCTTAAGCCTAGCTTCTTACACCGGGGAGCTGTTTTTT.

This clone was observed a handful of times. The chain joins TRBV6-1 to TRBJ1-4, with 8 bases that match TRBD1. J gave up 6 bases and V 8 bases, and 5 bases lay outside the gene matches. Germline CDR1 and CDR2: MNHNS and SASEGT. CDR3 length: 13 amino acids. DNA for the CDR3: TGTGCCAGCCGGTGGGGACAGGATGAAAAACTGTTTTTT. This encodes CASRWGQDEKLFF.

This clone was observed once. This chain connects TRBV5-4 to TRBJ2-7; TRBD1 aligns across 12 bases. The CDR3 extends over 15 amino acids. Germline CDR1 and CDR2: SGHNT and YYREEE (reference sequence). Losses at the gene ends were 4 bases for V and 7 bases for J; bases not matched to a gene: 9. In DNA, the CDR3 is TGTGCCAGCAGCAGTGGAGGGACAGGGGGCCGGGAGCAGTACTTC. Amino acid sequence: CASSSGGTGGREQYF.

This clone was recorded once. V usage is TRBV4-1 and J usage is TRBJ1-2, with TRBD1 as a possible D gene (5 bases). The CDR3 contains 14 residues. V lost 1 base, J lost 5 bases, and 11 bases lay in between. CDR1 MGHRA and CDR2 YSYEKL come from the germline V gene. The CDR3 protein is CASSQVYRLYGYTF. The CDR3 DNA is TGCGCCAGCAGCCAAGTGTACAGGCTTTATGGCTACACCTTC.

V is TRBV5-6 and J is TRBJ1-3; D is ambiguous. Germline loops: CDR1 SGHDT, CDR2 YYEEEE. Trimming took off 4 bases at V and 6 bases at J, with 23 bases between the two ends. The CDR3 totals 17 residues. The CDR3 here is CASSVSPGRVQENTIYF. The CDR3 nucleotides read TGTGCCAGCAGCGTCTCCCCGGGAAGGGTCCAAGAAAACACCATATATTTT.

The J gene is TRBJ1-2, the V gene TRBV6-1; D is ambiguous. Trimming cost V 11 bases and J 4 bases, with 17 bases left between them. CDR3 size: 13 residues. CDR1 and CDR2 (germline): MNHNS, SASEGT. The CDR3 reads CAVQPWPSYGYTF. CDR3 DNA: TGTGCCGTACAACCTTGGCCCTCCTATGGCTACACCTTC.

V gene TRBV29-1 combines with J gene TRBJ2-1; 11 bases match TRBD1. CDR3 length: 11 amino acids. J gave up 8 bases and V 7 bases, and 1 base lay outside the gene matches. The V gene's germline CDR1 is SQVTM and CDR2 ANQGSEA. The CDR3 DNA follows: TGCAGCGGGGGACAGGGGGATGAGCAGTTCTTC. Translating gives CSGGQGDEQFF.

The CDR3 here is CASSPDDSYGYTF. For the CDR3, the DNA is TGTGCCAGCAGTCCAGATGACAGCTATGGCTACACCTTC. The genes are TRBV2 and TRBJ1-2; possibly TRBD1 for D (5 bases). This CDR3 has 13 amino acids. Trimming stripped 5 bases from V and 4 bases from J, with 11 bases between. The germline V gene has CDR1 SNHLY and CDR2 FYNNEI.

The chain links TRBV5-1 to TRBJ1-1; 7 nucleotides line up with TRBD1. Losses at the gene ends were 4 bases for V and 4 bases for J; bases not matched to a gene: 7. Looked up from germline, CDR1 is SGHRS and CDR2 is YFSETQ. The CDR3 totals 14 residues. CDR3 residues: CASSRGGVGTEAFF. Here the CDR3 DNA reads TGCGCCAGCAGCCGAGGGGGCGTCGGCACTGAAGCTTTCTTT.

The CDR3 loop reads CASSLIGDIAAFF. The CDR3 nucleotides are TGTGCCAGCAGCCTCATTGGGGACATCGCGGCTTTCTTT. This rearrangement joins TRBV7-8 to TRBJ1-1, with TRBD1 as a possible D gene (6 bases). The CDR3 is 13 amino acids. V was cut by 5 bases and J by 11 bases, with 18 bases left in between. Germline CDR1 reads SGHVS; CDR2 reads FQNEAQ.

This clone came up a few times. CDR3 residues: CASSQERRTSGGAGELFF. CDR3 nucleotides: TGCGCCAGCAGCCAAGAGAGAAGGACTAGCGGGGGGGCCGGGGAGCTGTTTTTT. V and J are TRBV4-1 and TRBJ2-2; the match to TRBD2 covers 15 bases. The V segment lost 0 bases and the J segment 6 bases; nucleotides outside the gene matches: 5. This CDR3 region has 18 residues. Germline CDR1 and CDR2: MGHRA and YSYEKL.

The CDR3 DNA sequence: TGTGCCAGCAGTTTTGGGGCGGGGGTGAGCCTGTATGGCTACACCTTC. Its translation: CASSFGAGVSLYGYTF. This chain uses TRBV27 with TRBJ1-2; D is possibly TRBD1 (5 bases). CDR3 length equals 16 residues. Germline CDR1 is MNHEY and CDR2 is SMNVEV (reference sequence). Trimming took off 3 bases at V and 5 bases at J, with 19 bases between the two ends.

J is TRBJ1-5 and V is TRBV9; 10 positions match TRBD1. V gave up 2 bases and J gave up 4 bases; unmatched junction bases: 0. This CDR3 comprises 14 residues. Germline V lookup: CDR1 SGDLS, CDR2 YYNGEE. CDR3 amino acids: CASSVGQGNQPQHF. As DNA, the CDR3 is TGTGCCAGCAGCGTGGGACAGGGGAATCAGCCCCAGCATTTT.

The chain is built from TRBV29-1 and TRBJ1-2; D is unclear. Germline V gene data show CDR1 as SQVTM and CDR2 as ANQGSEA. V gave up 2 bases and J gave up 1 base, with 8 bases separating them. The CDR3 contains 13 residues. The CDR3 sequence is CSVERGGNYGYTF. CDR3 sequence (DNA): TGCAGCGTTGAACGGGGAGGTAACTATGGCTACACCTTC.

This clone has just a few counts. This chain uses TRBV29-1 with TRBJ1-1; D unclear. Germline lookup yields CDR1 SQVTM and CDR2 ANQGSEA. V lost 4 bases, J lost 1 base, and 7 bases lay in between. The CDR3 totals 12 residues. The CDR3 loop is CSVGRQNTEAFF. DNA of the CDR3: TGCAGCGTTGGCAGACAGAACACTGAAGCTTTCTTT.

This rearrangement joins TRBV27 to TRBJ2-1, with D possibly matching TRBD2 (5 bases). CDR3 length: 12 amino acids. The germline V gene has CDR1 MNHEY and CDR2 SMNVEV (reference sequence). Trimming left V 8 bases short and J 13 bases short, with 18 bases between. The CDR3 sequence: CASRTYGNGQFF. The CDR3 DNA reads TGTGCCAGCCGGACCTACGGGAACGGTCAGTTCTTC.

The CDR3 reads CASSLGLASTGELFF. In nucleotides, the CDR3 is TGCGCCAGCAGCCTTGGACTAGCGTCGACCGGGGAGCTGTTTTTT. V usage is TRBV5-1 and J usage is TRBJ2-2, with 9 bases that match TRBD2. The CDR3 spans 15 residues. Germline lookup yields CDR1 SGHRS and CDR2 YFSETQ. Trimming cost V 4 bases and J 5 bases; bases outside gene matches: 6.

The V call is TRBV11-2, the J call TRBJ2-1, with 8 bases fitting TRBD1. With 0 bases clipped from V and 7 bases from J, the junction kept 5 bases outside the gene matches. The CDR3 spans 15 residues. The germline V gene encodes CDR1 SGHAT and CDR2 FQNNGV. The DNA for the CDR3 is TGTGCCAGCAGCTTAGATCCGACAGGGGCGAATGAGCAGTTCTTC. Amino acid sequence: CASSLDPTGANEQFF. Looking up the rest from reference TRBV11-2 and TRBJ2-1 gives the full variable domain: EAGVAQSPRYKIIEKRQSVAFWCNPISGHATLYWYQQILGQGPKLLIQFQNNGVVDDSQLPKDRFSAERLKGVDSTLKIQPAKLEDSAVYLCASSLDPTGANEQFFGPGTRLTVL.